The clone carrying this T cell receptor beta chain showed up just a few times. This sample is drawn from a study of T-cell memory formation after mild COVID-19. Constant-segment-primed 5'RACE gave TCR alpha and TCR beta cDNA libraries with sample barcodes and UMIs. TCRdb re-called the 5' RACE reads with MiXCR, one entry per CDR3 protein. This table holds roughly 100,000 distinct CDR3 sequences, about 13% found once. CDR3 size: 14 residues. The V end lost 4 bases, the J end lost 2 bases, and 10 bases lay between the germline ends. The TCR sequence derives from an adult woman who had mild COVID-19 (a few samples of this study predate the infection). Cell type and time point are not known. The specimen sequenced was PBMCs or a T cell subset sorted from them (not recorded which). The chain couples TRBV12-3 or TRBV12-4 to TRBJ2-3, with D possibly being TRBD2 (6 bases). The CDR3 nucleotides are TGTGCCAGCAGTTCTGGGGGGATCACAGATACGCAGTATTTT. Amino acids: CASSSGGITDTQYF.